This T cell receptor beta chain comes out of a study of early T cells in non-severe SARS-CoV-2 infection. Study context: Bulk RNA isolated from unsorted whole blood underwent sequencing; chains were not paired.

This clonotype was seen many times. TCRdb redid the calling of the 5' RACE reads with MiXCR, one entry per CDR3 protein. The table has 20,000 to 25,000 distinct CDR3 sequences, 3.5% to 5% seen once. This CDR3 has 13 amino acids. Deletions cut 4 bases from V and 5 bases from J, with 9 bases between. CDR1 and CDR2 from the germline V gene are SGHTA and FQGNSA. The specimen sequenced was whole blood. J is TRBJ2-1 and V is TRBV7-2; D is perhaps TRBD1 or TRBD2 (5 bases each). This receptor was identified in an adult who was a healthcare worker with PCR-confirmed SARS-CoV-2 infection or an uninfected control (not recorded which). CDR3 amino acids: CASSSGPNNEQFF. The CDR3 bases are TGTGCCAGCAGCTCGGGACCAAACAATGAGCAGTTCTTC.